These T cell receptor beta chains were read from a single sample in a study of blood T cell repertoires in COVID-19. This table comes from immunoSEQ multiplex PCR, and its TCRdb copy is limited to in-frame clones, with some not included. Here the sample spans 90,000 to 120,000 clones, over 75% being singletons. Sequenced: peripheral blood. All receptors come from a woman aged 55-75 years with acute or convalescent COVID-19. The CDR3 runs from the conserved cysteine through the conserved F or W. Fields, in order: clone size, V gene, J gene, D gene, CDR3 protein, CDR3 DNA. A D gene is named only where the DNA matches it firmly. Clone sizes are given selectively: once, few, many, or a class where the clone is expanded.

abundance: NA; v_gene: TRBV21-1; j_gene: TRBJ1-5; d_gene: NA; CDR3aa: CASSAPPLGPQGMVESAQHF; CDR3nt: TGTGCCAGCAGCGCCCCACCACTGGGGCCTCAGGGGATGGTGGAATCGGCCCAGCATTTT
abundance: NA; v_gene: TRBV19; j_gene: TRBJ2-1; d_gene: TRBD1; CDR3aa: CASTYRTGEGNEQFF; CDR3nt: TGTGCCAGTACTTACCGGACAGGGGAAGGTAATGAGCAGTTCTTC
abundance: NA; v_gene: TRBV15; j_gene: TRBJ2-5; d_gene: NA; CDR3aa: CATSRDRAGETQYF; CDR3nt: TGTGCCACCAGCAGAGATAGGGCGGGAGAGACCCAGTACTTC
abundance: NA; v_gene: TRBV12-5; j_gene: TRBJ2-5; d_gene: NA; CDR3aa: CASGAGRMETQYF; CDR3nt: TGTGCTAGTGGTGCTGGGAGGATGGAGACCCAGTACTTC
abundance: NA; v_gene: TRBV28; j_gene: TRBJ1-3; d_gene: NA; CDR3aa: CASSLVQVSGNTIYF; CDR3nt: TGTGCCAGCAGTTTAGTTCAGGTCTCTGGAAACACCATATATTTT
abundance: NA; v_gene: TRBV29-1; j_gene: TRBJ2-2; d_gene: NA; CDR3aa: CSVLPLSTGELFF; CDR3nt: TGCAGCGTTCTCCCCCTATCAACCGGGGAGCTGTTTTTT
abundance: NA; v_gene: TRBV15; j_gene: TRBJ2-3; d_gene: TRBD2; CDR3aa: CATSSPRPGLAPDTQYF; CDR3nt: TGTGCCACCAGCAGTCCTCGTCCGGGACTAGCCCCAGATACGCAGTATTTT
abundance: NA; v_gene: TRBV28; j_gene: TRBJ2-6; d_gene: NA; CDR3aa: CASSTGTSGANVLTF; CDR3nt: TGTGCCAGCAGTACAGGGACCTCTGGGGCCAACGTCCTGACTTTC
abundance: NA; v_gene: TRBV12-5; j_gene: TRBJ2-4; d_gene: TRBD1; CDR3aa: CASGLVLGQGTKNIQYF; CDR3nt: TGTGCTAGTGGTTTGGTGCTGGGACAGGGGACCAAGAACATTCAGTACTTC
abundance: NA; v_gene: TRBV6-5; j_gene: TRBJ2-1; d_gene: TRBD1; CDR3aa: CASSWDRQNEQFF; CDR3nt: TGTGCCAGCAGTTGGGACAGGCAAAATGAGCAGTTCTTC
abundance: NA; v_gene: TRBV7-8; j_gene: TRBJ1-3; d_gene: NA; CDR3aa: CASSFASSGNTIYF; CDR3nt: TGTGCCAGCAGCTTCGCCAGCTCTGGAAACACCATATATTTT
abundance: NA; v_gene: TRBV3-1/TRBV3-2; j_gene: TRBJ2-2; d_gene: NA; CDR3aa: CASSRASGTQNTGELFF; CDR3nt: TGTGCCAGCAGCCGTGCTTCCGGGACTCAGAACACCGGGGAGCTGTTTTTT
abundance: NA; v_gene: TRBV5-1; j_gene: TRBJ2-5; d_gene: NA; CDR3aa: CASSFGQETQYF; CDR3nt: TGCGCCAGCAGCTTCGGGCAAGAGACCCAGTACTTC
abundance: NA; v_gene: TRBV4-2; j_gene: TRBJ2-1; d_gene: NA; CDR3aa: CASSRRTASSYNEQFF; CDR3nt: TGTGCCAGCAGCCGGAGGACCGCTAGCTCCTACAATGAGCAGTTCTTC
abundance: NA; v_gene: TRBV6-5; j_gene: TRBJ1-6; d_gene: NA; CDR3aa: CASSYSGRAESPLHF; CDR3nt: TGTGCCAGCAGTTACTCCGGCAGGGCGGAGTCACCCCTCCACTTT
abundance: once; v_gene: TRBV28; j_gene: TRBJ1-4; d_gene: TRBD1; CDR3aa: CASRPQGARNEKLFF; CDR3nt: TGTGCCAGCAGGCCGCAGGGGGCCAGGAATGAAAAACTGTTTTTT
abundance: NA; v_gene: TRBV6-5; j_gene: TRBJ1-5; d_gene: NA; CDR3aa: CASTRDFNQPQHF; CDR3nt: TGTGCCAGCACCAGAGACTTCAATCAGCCCCAGCATTTT
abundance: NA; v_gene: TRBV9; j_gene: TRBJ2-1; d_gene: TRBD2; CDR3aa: CASSVGMASGYNEQFF; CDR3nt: TGTGCCAGCAGCGTAGGGATGGCTAGCGGCTACAATGAGCAGTTCTTC
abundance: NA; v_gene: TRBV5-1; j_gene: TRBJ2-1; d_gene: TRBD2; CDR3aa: CASSPFEIAGVQGAYNEQFF; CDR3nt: TGCGCCAGCAGTCCCTTTGAGATAGCGGGAGTACAAGGGGCCTACAATGAGCAGTTCTTC
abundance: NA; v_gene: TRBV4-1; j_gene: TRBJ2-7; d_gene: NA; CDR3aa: CASSLVGGSYEQYF; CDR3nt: TGCGCCAGCAGCCTTGTGGGGGGCTCCTACGAGCAGTACTTC
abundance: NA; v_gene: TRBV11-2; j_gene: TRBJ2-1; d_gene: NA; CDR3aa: CASSPWGTSSHEQFF; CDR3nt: TGTGCCAGCAGCCCATGGGGGACTTCTAGCCATGAGCAGTTCTTC
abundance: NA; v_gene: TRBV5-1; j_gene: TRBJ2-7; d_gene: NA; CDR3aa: CASSLDSTYEQYF; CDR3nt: TGCGCCAGCAGCTTGGACAGCACCTACGAGCAGTACTTC
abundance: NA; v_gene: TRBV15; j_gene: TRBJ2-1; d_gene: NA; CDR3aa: CATSGYRETEQFF; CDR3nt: TGTGCCACCAGCGGATACAGGGAAACTGAGCAGTTCTTC
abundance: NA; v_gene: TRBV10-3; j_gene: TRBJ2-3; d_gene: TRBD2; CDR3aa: CAISQLAGEDTQYF; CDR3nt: TGTGCCATCAGTCAACTAGCGGGAGAGGATACGCAGTATTTT
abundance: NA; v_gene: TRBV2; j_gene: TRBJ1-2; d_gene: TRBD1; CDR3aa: CASSGDSSTPNYGYTF; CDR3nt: TGTGCCAGCAGTGGGGACAGTTCCACTCCTAACTATGGCTACACCTTC
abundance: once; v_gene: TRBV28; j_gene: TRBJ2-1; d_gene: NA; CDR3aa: CASSPLRNEQFF; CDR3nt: TGTGCCAGCAGCCCACTGAGGAATGAGCAGTTCTTC
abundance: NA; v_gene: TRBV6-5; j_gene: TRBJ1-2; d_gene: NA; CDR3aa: CATRGGTLNYGYTF; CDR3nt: TGTGCCACCCGAGGGGGAACTCTTAACTATGGCTACACCTTC
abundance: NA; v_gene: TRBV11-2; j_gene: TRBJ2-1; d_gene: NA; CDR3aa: CASSLSPRNEQFF; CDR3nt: TGTGCCAGCAGCTTATCCCCCCGCAATGAGCAGTTCTTC
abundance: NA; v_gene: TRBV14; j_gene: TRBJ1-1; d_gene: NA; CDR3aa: CASSQELGSGEAFF; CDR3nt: TGTGCCAGCAGCCAAGAGTTAGGGAGTGGTGAAGCTTTCTTT
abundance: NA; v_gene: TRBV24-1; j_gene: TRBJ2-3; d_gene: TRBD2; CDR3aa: CATQPAGGLTQYF; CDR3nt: TGTGCCACCCAACCCGCGGGGGGTCTTACGCAGTATTTT
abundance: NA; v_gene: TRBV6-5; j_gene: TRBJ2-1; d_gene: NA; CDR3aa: CASSYLAKSSYNEQFF; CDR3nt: TGTGCCAGCAGTTATCTCGCTAAGAGCTCCTACAATGAGCAGTTCTTC
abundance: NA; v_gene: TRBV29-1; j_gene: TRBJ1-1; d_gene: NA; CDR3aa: CSVVGRVRPTEAFF; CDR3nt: TGCAGCGTTGTTGGCAGGGTAAGGCCCACTGAAGCTTTCTTT
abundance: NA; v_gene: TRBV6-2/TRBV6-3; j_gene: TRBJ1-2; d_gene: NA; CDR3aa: CASSPGMDYGYTF; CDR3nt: TGTGCCAGCAGTCCAGGGATGGACTATGGCTACACCTTC
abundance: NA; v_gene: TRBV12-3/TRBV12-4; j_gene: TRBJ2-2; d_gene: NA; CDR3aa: CASSPRNTGELFF; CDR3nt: TGTGCCAGCAGTCCCCGGAACACCGGGGAGCTGTTTTTT
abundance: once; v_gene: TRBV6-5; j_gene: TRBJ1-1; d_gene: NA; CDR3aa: CASSYFGASAEAFF; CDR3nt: TGTGCCAGCAGTTACTTTGGGGCTAGCGCTGAAGCTTTCTTT
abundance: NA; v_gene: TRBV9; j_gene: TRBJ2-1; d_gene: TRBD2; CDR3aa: CASSQRLAGAYNEQFF; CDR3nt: TGTGCCAGCAGCCAACGATTAGCGGGAGCGTACAATGAGCAGTTCTTC
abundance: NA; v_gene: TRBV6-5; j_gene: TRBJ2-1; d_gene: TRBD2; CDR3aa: CASRESGSTNEQFF; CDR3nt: TGTGCCAGCAGGGAGAGCGGGAGTACTAATGAGCAGTTCTTC
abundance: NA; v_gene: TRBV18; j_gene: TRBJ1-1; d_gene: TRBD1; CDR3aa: CASSRDREVNTEAFF; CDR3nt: TGTGCCAGCTCACGGGACAGGGAGGTGAACACTGAAGCTTTCTTT
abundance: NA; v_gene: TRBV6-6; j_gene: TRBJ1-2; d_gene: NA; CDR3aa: CASSRFDRPANYGYTF; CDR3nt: TGTGCCAGCAGTCGATTCGACAGACCAGCTAACTATGGCTACACCTTC
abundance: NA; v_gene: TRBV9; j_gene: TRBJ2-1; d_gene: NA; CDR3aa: CASSVGNVNEQFF; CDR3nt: TGTGCCAGCAGCGTCGGGAATGTGAATGAGCAGTTCTTC
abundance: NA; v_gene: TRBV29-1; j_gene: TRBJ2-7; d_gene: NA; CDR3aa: CSAVRGAYEQYF; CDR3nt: TGCAGCGCTGTCCGCGGAGCCTACGAGCAGTACTTC
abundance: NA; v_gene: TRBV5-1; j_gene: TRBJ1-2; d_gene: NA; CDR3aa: CASSLLQDANYGYTF; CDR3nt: TGCGCCAGCAGCTTGCTGCAGGATGCTAACTATGGCTACACCTTC
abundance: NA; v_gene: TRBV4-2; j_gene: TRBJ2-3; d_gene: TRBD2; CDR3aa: CASSRIAGGPDTQYF; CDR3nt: TGTGCCAGCAGCCGTATAGCGGGAGGGCCGGATACGCAGTATTTT
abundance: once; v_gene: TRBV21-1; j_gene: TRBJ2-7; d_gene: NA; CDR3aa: CASSKASGQGENEQYF; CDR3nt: TGTGCCAGCAGCAAAGCGTCGGGACAGGGTGAAAACGAGCAGTACTTC
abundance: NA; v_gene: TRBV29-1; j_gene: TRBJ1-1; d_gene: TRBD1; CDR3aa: CSARTGMETEAFF; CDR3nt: TGCAGCGCCAGGACAGGGATGGAGACTGAAGCTTTCTTT
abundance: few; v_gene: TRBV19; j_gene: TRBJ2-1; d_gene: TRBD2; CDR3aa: CASTIGGYTDEQFF; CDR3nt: TGTGCCAGTACGATCGGGGGGTATACGGATGAGCAGTTCTTC
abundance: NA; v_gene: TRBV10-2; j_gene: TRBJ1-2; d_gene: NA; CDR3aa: CASSESGATRGYTF; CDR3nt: TGCGCCAGCAGTGAGTCGGGCGCTACAAGGGGCTACACCTTC
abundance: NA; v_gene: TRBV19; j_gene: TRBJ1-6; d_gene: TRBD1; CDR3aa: CASSVTGTANNSPLHF; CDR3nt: TGTGCCAGTAGTGTCACTGGGACAGCGAATAATTCACCCCTCCACTTT
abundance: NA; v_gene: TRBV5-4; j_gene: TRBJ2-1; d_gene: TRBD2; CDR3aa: CASSQLAGGASYNEQFF; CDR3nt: TGTGCCAGCAGCCAACTAGCGGGAGGGGCTTCCTACAATGAGCAGTTCTTC